This TCR beta chain is drawn from a study of cytomegalovirus exposure and HLA in healthy donors. Study-wide results and caveats: The authors enumerated over 150 TCR beta chains as linked to cytomegalovirus.

The primer mix had 60 Vbeta and 13 Jbeta primers. Profiled with immunoSEQ multiplex PCR; TCRdb holds only in-frame clones, not every one. The data show around 100,000 clones, over 60% seen once. Germline loops: CDR1 MNHNS, CDR2 SASEGT. This CDR3 is built from 19 residues. Trimming left V 3 bases short and J 1 base short, with 22 bases between. About this clone: Its antigen is currently unknown.

The chain is built from TRBV6-1 and TRBJ1-5; a possible D gene is TRBD1 (5 bases). The clonotype originates from a man younger than 45 in good health and CMV-seropositive. Sequencing was done on a sample of PBMCs. The CDR3 sequence is CASSDRKGTRAGSNQPQHF. For the CDR3, the DNA is TGTGCCAGCAGTGACCGAAAGGGGACCAGGGCGGGGAGCAATCAGCCCCAGCATTTT.